The 8 T cell receptor beta chains presented below share a single source sample, sequenced in a study of beta chain features in type 1 diabetes. Study-level findings and limits: Significant though moderate, a shortening of TCRB CDR3s appeared in all four CD4+ subsets of Type 1 diabetes patients.

Which antigens these TCRs recognize remains unknown. Reverse transcribing all isolated RNA meant expressed TCRB transcripts were sequenced. Generated by immunoSEQ multiplex PCR, the TCRdb table keeps only in-frame clones and is missing some. Altogether a few hundred thousand clones are present, 10% to 15% being singletons, with the ten largest covering around 0.0099%. Sequenced material: naive CD4+ T cells from blood. These receptor sequences come from a woman younger than 35 with type 1 diabetes.

This clone was counted between two and nine times. V and J are TRBV6-6 and TRBJ2-7, with TRBD2 matching over 10 bases. Germline V gene data show CDR1 as MNHNY and CDR2 as SVGAGI (reference sequence). This CDR3 contains 15 residues. V trimming: 8 bases; J trimming: 5 bases; junction bases outside the gene matches: 12. The CDR3 DNA reads TGTGCCAGCCCGCTGGGAGCGGGAGGGCCCCACGAGCAGTACTTC. Translation gives CASPLGAGGPHEQYF.

V usage is TRBV19 and J usage is TRBJ1-1, with 9 bases fitting TRBD1. This CDR3 spans 13 amino acids. The germline V gene has CDR1 LNHDA and CDR2 SQIVND (reference sequence). The V gene end was trimmed by 8 bases and the J gene end by 5 bases; junction bases not matched to a gene: 6. The CDR3 spells CASEQGARTEAFF. CDR3 nucleotide sequence: TGTGCCAGTGAACAGGGGGCGCGTACTGAAGCTTTCTTT.

The chain is built from TRBV2 and TRBJ1-4; D not resolved. This CDR3 comprises 12 residues. CDR1 is SNHLY and CDR2 is FYNNEI in the germline V gene. V was cut by 7 bases and J by 13 bases, with 16 bases left in between. As DNA, the CDR3 is TGTGCCAGCACAGGTCGGGTAGGGAGACTGTTTTTT. Protein product: CASTGRVGRLFF.

This clone was seen only a few times. The CDR3 DNA follows: TGTGCCAGCAGGCAGGGGGCGAACACCGGGGAGCTGTTTTTT. It is translated as CASRQGANTGELFF. The J gene is TRBJ2-2, the V gene TRBV6-5; TRBD1 aligns across 7 bases. Germline V gene sequence: CDR1 MNHEY, CDR2 SVGAGI. The trim removed 6 bases at V and 0 bases at J, leaving 1 base unmatched. CDR3 length: 14 amino acids.

This clone was recorded a few times. The chain combines TRBV7-2 with TRBJ2-5; the D gene is possibly TRBD2 (6 bases). Trimming pared 5 bases from V and 4 bases from J, leaving 20 bases between. The CDR3 spans 16 residues. Germline CDR1 and CDR2: SGHTA and FQGNSA. CDR3 protein: CASSQRVGGMVETQYF. For the CDR3, the DNA is TGTGCCAGCAGCCAAAGGGTGGGGGGAATGGTAGAGACCCAGTACTTC.

This chain uses TRBV7-2 with TRBJ2-1; D possibly corresponds to TRBD2 (6 bases). V was pared by 2 bases and J by 9 bases, with 14 bases between. The CDR3 runs to 14 residues. CDR1 and CDR2 (germline): SGHTA, FQGNSA. CDR3 bases: TGTGCCAGCAGCTTAAGCCCAGGGAGGTCTGAGCAGTTCTTC. This sequence encodes CASSLSPGRSEQFF.

There are a few counts of this clone. This same CDR3 is encoded by further DNA sequences in the sample. This chain joins TRBV9 and TRBJ2-3; 9 bases fit TRBD2. Germline-derived CDR1 and CDR2 are SGDLS and YYNGEE. V gave up 0 bases and J gave up 2 bases; unmatched junction bases: 4. CDR3 length: 16 amino acids. CDR3 bases: TGTGCCAGCAGCGTAGGAGCTAGCGGGGTCACAGATACGCAGTATTTT. As protein: CASSVGASGVTDTQYF.

In this sample, this clone turned up a few times. The CDR3 nucleotides read TGTGCCAGCAGTTACCCGGGACAGAGGGAAGCTTTCTTT. As protein: CASSYPGQREAFF. This sequence joins TRBV6-6 and TRBJ1-1, with 7 bases aligning to TRBD1. The germline V gene encodes CDR1 MNHNY and CDR2 SVGAGI (reference sequence). V shed 2 bases, J shed 8 bases, and the junction held 5 bases outside the gene matches. This CDR3 is 13 amino acids long.